This is a list of T cell receptor beta chains from one sample in a study of monozygotic twins with inflammatory bowel disease. TCRdb derives one entry per CDR3 protein from the 5' RACE reads, leaving out DNA. The table lists under 350,000 distinct CDR3 sequences, with more than 4.5% in the top ten. Source material: blood. All receptors derive from a human donor with ulcerative colitis or Crohn's disease, or a healthy co-twin of an affected twin (not recorded which). Each CDR3 is given with its conserved first and last residue. Each record gives: V gene, J gene, CDR3 protein.

V gene: TRBV20-1; J gene: TRBJ2-1; CDR3 protein: CSARFTLAYNEQFF
V gene: TRBV20-1; J gene: TRBJ1-5; CDR3 protein: CSARGVYSNQPQHF
V gene: TRBV6-5; J gene: TRBJ2-6; CDR3 protein: CASSYIQGAPSGANVLTF
V gene: TRBV6-2/TRBV6-3; J gene: TRBJ2-1; CDR3 protein: CASSYSAGDRYNEQFF
V gene: TRBV7-9; J gene: TRBJ1-1; CDR3 protein: CASSFAGGAFF
V gene: TRBV7-2; J gene: TRBJ2-5; CDR3 protein: CASSSPQVAGTQYF
V gene: TRBV7-2; J gene: TRBJ2-1; CDR3 protein: CASSLVLTASGSNEQFF
V gene: TRBV12-3/TRBV12-4; J gene: TRBJ2-1; CDR3 protein: CASSSPRQGNEQFF
V gene: TRBV7-2; J gene: TRBJ2-3; CDR3 protein: CASSLVFTSTDTQYF
V gene: TRBV6-2/TRBV6-3; J gene: TRBJ1-1; CDR3 protein: CASSKRQGVGTEAFF